These T cell receptor beta chains were read from a single sample in a study of blood T cell repertoires in COVID-19. TCRdb's copy holds only in-frame clones and misses some; the assay was immunoSEQ multiplex PCR. The sample records hundreds of thousands of clones, around 86% being singletons. Specimen: peripheral blood. Receptors originate from a man aged 70-80 years with acute or convalescent COVID-19. Each CDR3 is given with its conserved first and last residue. D genes are given only for firm matches. Rows give clone size only sometimes, using once, few, many, or a class for an expanded clone.

v_gene: TRBV3-1/TRBV3-2; d_gene: NA; j_gene: TRBJ2-7; abundance: few; CDR3nt: TGTGCCAGCAGCCGGACATCAAGCTACGAGCAGTACTTC; CDR3aa: CASSRTSSYEQYF
v_gene: TRBV6-2/TRBV6-3; d_gene: NA; j_gene: TRBJ1-5; abundance: NA; CDR3nt: TGTGCCAGCAGTTATCGGGGATATAGCAATCAGCCCCAGCATTTT; CDR3aa: CASSYRGYSNQPQHF
v_gene: TRBV6-2/TRBV6-3; d_gene: NA; j_gene: TRBJ2-7; abundance: NA; CDR3nt: TGTGCCAGCAGTTTTACAGGGTACGAGCAGTACTTC; CDR3aa: CASSFTGYEQYF
v_gene: TRBV6-2/TRBV6-3; d_gene: TRBD1; j_gene: TRBJ2-7; abundance: NA; CDR3nt: TGTGCCAGCAGTAAACTAAGACAGGGGGCGAGCCACGAGCAGTACTTC; CDR3aa: CASSKLRQGASHEQYF
v_gene: TRBV7-2; d_gene: TRBD2; j_gene: TRBJ2-3; abundance: NA; CDR3nt: TGTGCCAGCAGCTTATGGGGGACTAGCGGGGACTACGGTACAGATACGCAGTATTTT; CDR3aa: CASSLWGTSGDYGTDTQYF
v_gene: TRBV6-2/TRBV6-3; d_gene: NA; j_gene: TRBJ2-7; abundance: NA; CDR3nt: TGTGCCAGCAGACCTGGGCCATCCTCCTACGAGCAGTACTTC; CDR3aa: CASRPGPSSYEQYF
v_gene: TRBV27; d_gene: TRBD1; j_gene: TRBJ1-5; abundance: few; CDR3nt: TGTGCCAGCAGTCGGACAGGGGGCCGTCAGCCCCAGCATTTT; CDR3aa: CASSRTGGRQPQHF
v_gene: TRBV6-2/TRBV6-3; d_gene: TRBD2; j_gene: TRBJ2-3; abundance: once; CDR3nt: TGTGCCAGCAGCCCGGCGGGGGTGAGGACAGATACGCAGTATTTT; CDR3aa: CASSPAGVRTDTQYF
v_gene: TRBV12-3/TRBV12-4; d_gene: NA; j_gene: TRBJ1-3; abundance: few; CDR3nt: TGTGCCAGCAGTTTCTCCTCTGGAAACACCATATATTTT; CDR3aa: CASSFSSGNTIYF
v_gene: TRBV28; d_gene: NA; j_gene: TRBJ2-2; abundance: NA; CDR3nt: TGTGCCAGCAGTTTGAGAAAGGCTTCAGGGCCCCCAACCGGGGAGCTGTTTTTT; CDR3aa: CASSLRKASGPPTGELFF
v_gene: TRBV7-9; d_gene: NA; j_gene: TRBJ2-2; abundance: few; CDR3nt: TGTGCCAGCAGCCTACAGGGGACTAACACCGGGGAGCTGTTTTTT; CDR3aa: CASSLQGTNTGELFF
v_gene: TRBV5-1; d_gene: NA; j_gene: TRBJ2-3; abundance: NA; CDR3nt: TGCTCCAGCGGCAGCACAGATACGCAGTATTTT; CDR3aa: CSSGSTDTQYF
v_gene: TRBV7-2; d_gene: TRBD1; j_gene: TRBJ1-5; abundance: NA; CDR3nt: TGTGCCAGCAGCTTGGGACAGGGTAGAAGCAATCAGCCCCAGCATTTT; CDR3aa: CASSLGQGRSNQPQHF
v_gene: TRBV29-1; d_gene: TRBD1; j_gene: TRBJ2-1; abundance: once; CDR3nt: TGCAGCCCCAAACCCACGGGACAGGCCCCCCATGGGCAGTTCTTC; CDR3aa: CSPKPTGQAPHGQFF
v_gene: TRBV5-1; d_gene: TRBD1; j_gene: TRBJ1-1; abundance: NA; CDR3nt: TGCGCCAGCAGCTTGAGACAGGGGTGGGGTAGCACTGAAGCTTTCTTT; CDR3aa: CASSLRQGWGSTEAFF
v_gene: TRBV5-4; d_gene: TRBD2; j_gene: TRBJ2-2; abundance: NA; CDR3nt: TGTGCCAGCAGCCGCACTAGCGGGTTGATCACCGGGGAGCTGTTTTTT; CDR3aa: CASSRTSGLITGELFF
v_gene: TRBV28; d_gene: TRBD1; j_gene: TRBJ2-7; abundance: NA; CDR3nt: TGTGCCAGCAGCAAAAAATGGGACAGGGATGAAGACGAGCAGTACTTC; CDR3aa: CASSKKWDRDEDEQYF
v_gene: TRBV3-1/TRBV3-2; d_gene: TRBD1; j_gene: TRBJ2-7; abundance: NA; CDR3nt: TGTGCCAGCAAGCGATTCGGGATTAAGCCGGGACAGGGTGAGGAGAACGAGCAGTACTTC; CDR3aa: CASKRFGIKPGQGEENEQYF
v_gene: TRBV3-1/TRBV3-2; d_gene: NA; j_gene: TRBJ2-5; abundance: once; CDR3nt: TGTGCCAGCAGCGTATCGGGACTTCCACAAGAGACCCAGTACTTC; CDR3aa: CASSVSGLPQETQYF
v_gene: TRBV28; d_gene: NA; j_gene: TRBJ1-6; abundance: NA; CDR3nt: TGTGCCAGCAGTTTTGCAGGAGGCGGTTCACCCCTCCACTTT; CDR3aa: CASSFAGGGSPLHF
v_gene: TRBV18; d_gene: NA; j_gene: TRBJ1-5; abundance: NA; CDR3nt: TGTGCCAGCTCACCACAGGGAGCGGGGGAGCCCCAGCATTTT; CDR3aa: CASSPQGAGEPQHF
v_gene: TRBV7-3; d_gene: TRBD1; j_gene: TRBJ1-5; abundance: NA; CDR3nt: TGTGCCAGCCAGGGGGAAAATAGCAATCAGCCCCAGCATTTT; CDR3aa: CASQGENSNQPQHF
v_gene: TRBV19; d_gene: TRBD2; j_gene: TRBJ2-1; abundance: NA; CDR3nt: TGTGCCAGTAGTTTCCGCCGGGGGGAGTTATTTAAAAATGAGCAGTTCTTC; CDR3aa: CASSFRRGELFKNEQFF
v_gene: TRBV6-1; d_gene: TRBD1; j_gene: TRBJ2-7; abundance: NA; CDR3nt: TGTGCCAGCAGTGAAGGGGGACAGCCTAGGGAGCAGTACTTC; CDR3aa: CASSEGGQPREQYF
v_gene: TRBV7-2; d_gene: NA; j_gene: TRBJ1-2; abundance: NA; CDR3nt: TGTGCCAGCAGCTCCGACAGGCGATATGGCTACACCTTC; CDR3aa: CASSSDRRYGYTF
v_gene: TRBV5-8; d_gene: NA; j_gene: TRBJ2-2; abundance: NA; CDR3nt: TGTGCCAGCAGCTTTGGCAACGCGAACACCGGGGAGCTGTTTTTT; CDR3aa: CASSFGNANTGELFF
v_gene: TRBV21-1; d_gene: NA; j_gene: TRBJ2-7; abundance: NA; CDR3nt: TGTGCCAGCAGCACCCACGGGGAGGGACAAGTGCCTTCCTACGAGCAGTACTTC; CDR3aa: CASSTHGEGQVPSYEQYF
v_gene: TRBV11-3; d_gene: NA; j_gene: TRBJ2-3; abundance: NA; CDR3nt: TGTGCCAGCGCTCCAGGGCCCTTCACAGATACGCAGTATTTT; CDR3aa: CASAPGPFTDTQYF
v_gene: TRBV20-1; d_gene: NA; j_gene: TRBJ2-7; abundance: NA; CDR3nt: TGCAGTGCTAGTATGACACAACAGACCTACGAGCAGTACTTC; CDR3aa: CSASMTQQTYEQYF
v_gene: TRBV20-1; d_gene: TRBD2; j_gene: TRBJ2-1; abundance: NA; CDR3nt: TGCAGTGCTAGTCTGGCGGGGGAGGGTGATGAGCAGTTCTTC; CDR3aa: CSASLAGEGDEQFF